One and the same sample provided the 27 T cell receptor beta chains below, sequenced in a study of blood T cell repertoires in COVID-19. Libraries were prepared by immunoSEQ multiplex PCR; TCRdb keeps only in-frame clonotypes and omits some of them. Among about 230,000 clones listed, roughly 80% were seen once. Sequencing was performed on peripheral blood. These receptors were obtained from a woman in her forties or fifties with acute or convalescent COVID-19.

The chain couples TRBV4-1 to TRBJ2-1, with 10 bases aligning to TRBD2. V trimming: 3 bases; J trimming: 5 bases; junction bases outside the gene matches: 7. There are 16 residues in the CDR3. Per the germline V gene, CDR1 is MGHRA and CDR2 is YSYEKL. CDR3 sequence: CASSHRTSGSNNEQFF. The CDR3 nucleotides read TGCGCCAGCAGCCACAGGACTAGCGGCTCGAACAATGAGCAGTTCTTC.

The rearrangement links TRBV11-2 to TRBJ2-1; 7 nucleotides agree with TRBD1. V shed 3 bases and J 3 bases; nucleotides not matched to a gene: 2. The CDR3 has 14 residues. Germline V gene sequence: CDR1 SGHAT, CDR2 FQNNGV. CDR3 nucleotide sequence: TGTGCCAGCAGCTTCAGGGGGAACTACAATGAGCAGTTCTTC. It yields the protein CASSFRGNYNEQFF.

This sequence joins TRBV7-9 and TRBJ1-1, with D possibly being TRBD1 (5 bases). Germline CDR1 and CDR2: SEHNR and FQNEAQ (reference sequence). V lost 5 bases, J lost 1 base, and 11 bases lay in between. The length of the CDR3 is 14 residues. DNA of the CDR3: TGTGCCAGCAGCCTTGAGACAGAGAACACTGAAGCTTTCTTT. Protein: CASSLETENTEAFF.

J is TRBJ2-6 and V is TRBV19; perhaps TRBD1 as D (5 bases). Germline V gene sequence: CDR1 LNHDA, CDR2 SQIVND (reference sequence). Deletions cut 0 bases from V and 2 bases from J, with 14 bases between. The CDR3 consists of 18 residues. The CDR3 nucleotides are TGTGCCAGTAGTATAGAGCGCAGGGAACGCGCTGGGGCCAACGTCCTGACTTTC. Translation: CASSIERRERAGANVLTF.

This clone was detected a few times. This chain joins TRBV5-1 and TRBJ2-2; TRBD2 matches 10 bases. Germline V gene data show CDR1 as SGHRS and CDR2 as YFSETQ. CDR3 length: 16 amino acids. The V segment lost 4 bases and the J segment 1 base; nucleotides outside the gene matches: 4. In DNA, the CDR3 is TGCGCCAGCAGCCCGGGACTAGCGATGAACACCGGGGAGCTGTTTTTT. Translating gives CASSPGLAMNTGELFF.

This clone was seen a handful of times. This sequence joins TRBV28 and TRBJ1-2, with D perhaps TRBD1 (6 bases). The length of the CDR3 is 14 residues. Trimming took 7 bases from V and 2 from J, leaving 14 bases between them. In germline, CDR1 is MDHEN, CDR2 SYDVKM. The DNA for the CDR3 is TGTGCCAGCAAGACCCGGGGGGCAAACTATGGCTACACCTTC. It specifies CASKTRGANYGYTF.

The DNA of the CDR3 is TGCGCCAGCAGCCATCGAGAGTTTCTACAGGGGGAAACTGAAGCTTTCTTT. Its translation is CASSHREFLQGETEAFF. The chain has TRBV4-3 and TRBJ1-1, with 8 bases identical to TRBD1. Trimming removed 3 bases from V and 5 bases from J; junction bases left unmatched: 14. Per the germline V gene, CDR1 is LGHNA and CDR2 is YSLEER. This CDR3 region has 17 residues.

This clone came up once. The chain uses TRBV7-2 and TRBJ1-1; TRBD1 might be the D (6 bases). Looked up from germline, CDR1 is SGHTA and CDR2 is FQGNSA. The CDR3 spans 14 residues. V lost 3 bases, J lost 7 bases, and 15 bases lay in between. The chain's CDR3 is CASSLGRGAHEAFF. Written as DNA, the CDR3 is TGTGCCAGCAGCTTGGGGCGGGGGGCACATGAAGCTTTCTTT. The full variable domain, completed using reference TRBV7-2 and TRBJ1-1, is GAGVSQSPSNKVTEKGKDVELRCDPISGHTALYWYRQSLGQGLEFLIYFQGNSAPDKSGLPSDRFSAERTGGSVSTLTIQRTQQEDSAVYLCASSLGRGAHEAFFGQGTRLTVV.

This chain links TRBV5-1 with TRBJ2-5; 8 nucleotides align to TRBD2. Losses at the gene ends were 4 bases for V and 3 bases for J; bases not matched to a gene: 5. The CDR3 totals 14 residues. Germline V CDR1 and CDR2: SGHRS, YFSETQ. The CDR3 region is CASSRSGGKETQYF. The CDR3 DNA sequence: TGCGCCAGCAGCAGAAGCGGGGGCAAAGAGACCCAGTACTTC.

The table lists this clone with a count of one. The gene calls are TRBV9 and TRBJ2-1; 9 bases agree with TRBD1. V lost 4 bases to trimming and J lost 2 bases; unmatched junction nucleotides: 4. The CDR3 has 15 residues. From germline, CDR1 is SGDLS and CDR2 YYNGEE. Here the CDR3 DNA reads TGTGCCAGCAGCTTGGGACAGGGAACCTACAATGAGCAGTTCTTC. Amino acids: CASSLGQGTYNEQFF.

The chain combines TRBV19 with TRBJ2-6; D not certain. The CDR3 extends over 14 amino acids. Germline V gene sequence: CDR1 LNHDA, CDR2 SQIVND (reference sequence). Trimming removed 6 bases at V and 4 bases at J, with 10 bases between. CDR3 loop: CASREAAGANVLTF. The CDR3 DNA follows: TGTGCCAGTAGAGAGGCGGCGGGGGCCAACGTCCTGACTTTC.

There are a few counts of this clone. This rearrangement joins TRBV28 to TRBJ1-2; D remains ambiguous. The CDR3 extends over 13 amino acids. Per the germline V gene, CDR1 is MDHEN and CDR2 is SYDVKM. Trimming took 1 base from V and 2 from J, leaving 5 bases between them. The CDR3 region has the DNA TGTGCCAGCAGTTTATCAGGCAACTATGGCTACACCTTC. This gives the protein CASSLSGNYGYTF.

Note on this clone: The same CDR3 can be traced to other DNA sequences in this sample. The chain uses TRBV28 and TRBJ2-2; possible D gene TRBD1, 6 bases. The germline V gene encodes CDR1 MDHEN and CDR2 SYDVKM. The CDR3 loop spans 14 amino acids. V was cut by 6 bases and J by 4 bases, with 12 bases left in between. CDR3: CASRGGSGTGELFF. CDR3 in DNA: TGTGCCAGCAGAGGGGGTAGTGGCACCGGGGAGCTGTTTTTT. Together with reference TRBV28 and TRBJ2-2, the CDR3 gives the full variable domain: DVKVTQSSRYLVKRTGEKVFLECVQDMDHENMFWYRQDPGLGLRLIYFSYDVKMKEKGDIPEGYSVSREKKERFSLILESASTNQTSMYLCASRGGSGTGELFFGEGSRLTVL.

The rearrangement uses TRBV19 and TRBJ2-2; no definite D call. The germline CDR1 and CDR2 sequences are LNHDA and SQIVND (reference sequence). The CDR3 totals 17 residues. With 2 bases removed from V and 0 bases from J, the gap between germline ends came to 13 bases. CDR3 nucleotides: TGTGCCAGTAGTATATTTCCCGAGCTAGCGAACACCGGGGAGCTGTTTTTT. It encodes CASSIFPELANTGELFF.

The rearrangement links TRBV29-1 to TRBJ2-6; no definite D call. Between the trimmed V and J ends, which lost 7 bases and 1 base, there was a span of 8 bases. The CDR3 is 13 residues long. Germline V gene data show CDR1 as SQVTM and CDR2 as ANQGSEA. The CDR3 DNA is TGCAGCGCCTACAGTTCTGGGGCCAACGTCCTGACTTTC. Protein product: CSAYSSGANVLTF.

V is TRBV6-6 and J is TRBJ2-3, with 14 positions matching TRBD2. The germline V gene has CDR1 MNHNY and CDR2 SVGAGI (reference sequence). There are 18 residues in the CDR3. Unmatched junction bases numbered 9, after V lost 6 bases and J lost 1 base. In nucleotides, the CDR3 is TGTGCCAGCAGCCGAGGGACTAGCGGGAGAGGCGGCACAGATACGCAGTATTTT. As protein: CASSRGTSGRGGTDTQYF.

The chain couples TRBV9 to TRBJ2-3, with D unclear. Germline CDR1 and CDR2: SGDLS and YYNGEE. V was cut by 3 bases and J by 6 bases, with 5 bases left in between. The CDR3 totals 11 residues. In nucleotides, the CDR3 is TGTGCCAGCAGCGCGCGGGATACGCAGTATTTT. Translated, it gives CASSARDTQYF.

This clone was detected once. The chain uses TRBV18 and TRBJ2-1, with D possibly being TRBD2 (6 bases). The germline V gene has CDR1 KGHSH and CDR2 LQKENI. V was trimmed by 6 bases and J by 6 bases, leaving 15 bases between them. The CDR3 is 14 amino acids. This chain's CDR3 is CASSPKGRGNEQFF. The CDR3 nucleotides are TGTGCCAGCTCCCCCAAGGGGCGGGGCAATGAGCAGTTCTTC.

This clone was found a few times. Here the CDR3 DNA reads TGTGCCAGCAGCCAAGGGACAGGATTCACAGATACGCAGTATTTT. It specifies CASSQGTGFTDTQYF. The rearrangement links TRBV3-1 (or the pseudogene TRBV3-2) to TRBJ2-3; 7 positions agree with TRBD1. Trimming at V came to 1 base and at J to 2 bases, leaving 3 bases not matched to a gene. Germline values: CDR1 LGHDT, CDR2 YNNKEL (reference sequence). This CDR3 has 15 residues.

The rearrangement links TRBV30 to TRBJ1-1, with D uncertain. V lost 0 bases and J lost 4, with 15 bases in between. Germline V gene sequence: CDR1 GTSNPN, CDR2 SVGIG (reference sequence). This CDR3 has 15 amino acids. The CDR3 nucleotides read TGTGCCTGGAGTGTTCAGGAGGTGGGGAGCACTGAAGCTTTCTTT. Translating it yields CAWSVQEVGSTEAFF.

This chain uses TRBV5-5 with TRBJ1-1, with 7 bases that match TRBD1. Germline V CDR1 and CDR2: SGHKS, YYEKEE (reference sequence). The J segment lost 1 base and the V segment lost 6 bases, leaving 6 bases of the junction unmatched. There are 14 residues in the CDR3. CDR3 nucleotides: TGTGCCAGCATCCTAGACAGGGCGAACACTGAAGCTTTCTTT. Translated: CASILDRANTEAFF.

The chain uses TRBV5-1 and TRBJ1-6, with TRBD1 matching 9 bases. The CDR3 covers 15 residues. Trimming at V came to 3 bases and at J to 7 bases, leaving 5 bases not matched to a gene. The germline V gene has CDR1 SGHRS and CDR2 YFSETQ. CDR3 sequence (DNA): TGCGCCAGCAGCTCGGAGGACAGGGGAAATTCACCCCTCCACTTT. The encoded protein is CASSSEDRGNSPLHF.

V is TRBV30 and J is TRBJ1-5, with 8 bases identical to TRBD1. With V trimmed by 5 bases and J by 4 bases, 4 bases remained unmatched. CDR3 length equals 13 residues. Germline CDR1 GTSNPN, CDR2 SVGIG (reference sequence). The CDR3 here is CAWGQGINQPQHF. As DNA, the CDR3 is TGTGCCTGGGGACAGGGTATAAATCAGCCCCAGCATTTT. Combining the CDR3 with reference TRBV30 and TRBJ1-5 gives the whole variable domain SQTIHQWPATLVQPVGSPLSLECTVEGTSNPNLYWYRQAAGRGLQLLFYSVGIGQISSEVPQNLSASRPQDRQFILSSKKLLLSDSGFYLCAWGQGINQPQHFGDGTRLSIL.

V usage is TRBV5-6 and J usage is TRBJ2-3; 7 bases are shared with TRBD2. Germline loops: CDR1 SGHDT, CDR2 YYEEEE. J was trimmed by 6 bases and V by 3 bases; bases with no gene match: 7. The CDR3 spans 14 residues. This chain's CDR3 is CASSYIAGGDTQYF. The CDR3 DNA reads TGTGCCAGCAGCTACATAGCGGGCGGCGATACGCAGTATTTT.

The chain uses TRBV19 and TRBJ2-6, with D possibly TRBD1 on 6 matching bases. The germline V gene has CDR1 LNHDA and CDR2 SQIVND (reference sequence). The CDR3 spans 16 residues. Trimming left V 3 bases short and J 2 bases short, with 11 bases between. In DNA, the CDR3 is TGTGCCAGTAGTATGAGGGGGATAACTGGGGCCAACGTCCTGACTTTC. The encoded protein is CASSMRGITGANVLTF.

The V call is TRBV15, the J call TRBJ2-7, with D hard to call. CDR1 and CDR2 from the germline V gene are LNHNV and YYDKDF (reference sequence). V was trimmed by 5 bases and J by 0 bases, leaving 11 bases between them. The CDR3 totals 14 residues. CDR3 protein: CATSPRPSSYEQYF. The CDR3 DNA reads TGTGCCACCAGCCCCCGTCCCAGCTCCTACGAGCAGTACTTC.

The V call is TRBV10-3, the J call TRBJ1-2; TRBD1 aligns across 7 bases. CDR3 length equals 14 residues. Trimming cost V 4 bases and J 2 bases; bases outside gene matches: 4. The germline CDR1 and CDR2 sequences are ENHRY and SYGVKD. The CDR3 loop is CAISGGQKNYGYTF. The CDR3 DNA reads TGTGCCATCAGTGGGGGACAGAAAAACTATGGCTACACCTTC.